This T cell receptor (beta chain) came from a study of T cell changes during pregnancy in multiple sclerosis. The CDR3 is 14 residues long. V was shortened by 5 bases and J by 1 base, with 8 bases between the two germline ends. Per germline, CDR1 LNHNV and CDR2 YYDKDF (reference sequence). The assay was immunoSEQ multiplex PCR, and TCRdb's table has in-frame clones only and misses some. The sample yields under 75,000 clones, approximately 89% seen once. The chain is built from TRBV15 and TRBJ2-2, with no clear D. The specimen comprised peripheral blood, sampled in the third trimester of pregnancy. The origin of this receptor is a female donor in good health, enrolled as a control in a pregnancy study. CDR3 sequence: CATSEHRNTGELFF. For the CDR3, the DNA is TGTGCCACCAGCGAACACAGGAACACCGGGGAGCTGTTTTTT. The whole variable domain, remainder taken from reference TRBV15 and TRBJ2-2, is DAMVIQNPRYQVTQFGKPVTLSCSQTLNHNVMYWYQQKSSQAPKLLFHYYDKDFNNEADTPDNFQSRRPNTSFCFLDIRSPGLGDTAMYLCATSEHRNTGELFFGEGSRLTVL.